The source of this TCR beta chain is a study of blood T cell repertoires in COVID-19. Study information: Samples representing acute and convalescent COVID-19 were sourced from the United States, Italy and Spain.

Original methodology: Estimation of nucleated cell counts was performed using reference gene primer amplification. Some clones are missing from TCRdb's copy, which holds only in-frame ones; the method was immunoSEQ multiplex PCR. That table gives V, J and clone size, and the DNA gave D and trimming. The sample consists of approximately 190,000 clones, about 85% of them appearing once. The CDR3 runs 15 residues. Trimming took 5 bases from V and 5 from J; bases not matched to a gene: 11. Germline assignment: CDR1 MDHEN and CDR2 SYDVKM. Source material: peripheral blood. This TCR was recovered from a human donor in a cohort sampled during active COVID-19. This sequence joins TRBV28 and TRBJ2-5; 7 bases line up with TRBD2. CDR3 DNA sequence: TGTGCCAGCAGTACCGCCGGGGGGTATACGGAGACCCAGTACTTC. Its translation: CASSTAGGYTETQYF.